The 2 T cell receptor beta chains below all came from one sample that was sequenced in a study of blood T cell repertoires in COVID-19 (TCRdb year 2020). Libraries were built with the immunoSEQ multiplex PCR assay. The source is immuneACCESS, and TCRdb retained only in-frame sequences with V and J called. Part of the clones is not carried over; for the studies checked, unresolved V genes explain less than half of this, and the remainder is unexplained. The sample table holds around 230,000 clones, of which 87% were seen once. The top ten clonotypes cover under 13% of the sample. Sequencing was performed on PBMCs or T cells enriched from blood (not recorded which). All receptors come from a man younger than 35 with acute COVID-19.

This chain uses TRBV19 with TRBJ1-5; D not certain. Deletions cut 5 bases from V and 1 base from J, with 12 bases between. The CDR3 sequence is 15 residues long. CDR1 and CDR2 (germline): LNHDA, SQIVND (reference sequence). The DNA for the CDR3 is TGTGCCAGTAGTGTCCAACTAGCGAGCAATCAGCCCCAGCATTTT. The encoded protein is CASSVQLASNQPQHF.

The chain carries TRBV9 and TRBJ2-3; TRBD1 matches 7 bases. The CDR3 is 15 amino acids. With 4 bases clipped from V and 5 bases from J, the junction kept 10 bases outside the gene matches. The germline gives CDR1 SGDLS, CDR2 YYNGEE. CDR3 region: CASSLRGPQGDTQYF. The DNA of the CDR3 is TGTGCCAGCAGCTTAAGGGGGCCGCAGGGAGATACGCAGTATTTT.